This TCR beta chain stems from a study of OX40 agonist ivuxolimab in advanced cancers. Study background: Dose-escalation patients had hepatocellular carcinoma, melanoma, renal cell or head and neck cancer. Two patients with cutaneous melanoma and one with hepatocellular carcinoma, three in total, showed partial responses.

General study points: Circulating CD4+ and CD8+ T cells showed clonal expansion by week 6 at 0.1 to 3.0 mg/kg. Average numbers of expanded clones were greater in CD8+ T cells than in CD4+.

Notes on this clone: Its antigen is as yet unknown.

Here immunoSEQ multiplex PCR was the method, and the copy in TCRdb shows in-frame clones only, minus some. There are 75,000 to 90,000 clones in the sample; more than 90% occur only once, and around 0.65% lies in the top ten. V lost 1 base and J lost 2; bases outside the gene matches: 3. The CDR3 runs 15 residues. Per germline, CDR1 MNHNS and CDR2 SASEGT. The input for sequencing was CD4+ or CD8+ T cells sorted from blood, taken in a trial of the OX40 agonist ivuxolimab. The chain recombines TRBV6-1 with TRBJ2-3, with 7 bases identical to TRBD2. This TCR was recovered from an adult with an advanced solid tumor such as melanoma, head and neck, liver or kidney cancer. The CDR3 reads CASSEVGRVTDTQYF. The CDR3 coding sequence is TGTGCCAGCAGTGAAGTGGGGAGGGTCACAGATACGCAGTATTTT.